This T cell receptor (beta chain) was found in a study of shared clonotypes between healthy human individuals (dated by TCRdb to 2018 to 2020). In terms of the full investigation: The cohort comprised a couple of women and a few men aged 18 to 49 years. For each donor, CD4 naive and CD4 memory were each given three plates, CD8 naive was given two plates, and CD8 memory was given one plate. To increase sequencing depth and limit assay-specific biases, TCR repertoire library preparation and sequencing were carried out by different laboratories using diverse techniques. Each donor's leukapheresis produced roughly between roughly 0.94 and 9.5 billion PBMCs. To estimate repertoire size and how much clonotype sharing occurs between individuals, the study deeply sequenced the blood TCR repertoires of roughly 5 healthy adults.

The donors were healthy, HIV-negative adults who had no recently reported acute infections or vaccinations. All donors were Caucasian adults living in Nashville, Tennessee, USA. CD4+ T cells were enriched by magnetic negative selection; naive cells were then positively selected on CD45RA, and the negative fraction formed the memory subset. Blood was collected by leukapheresis, and PBMCs were isolated by Ficoll-Histopaque density gradient centrifugation and then cryopreserved in liquid nitrogen vapor phase. Purity and quantity of every magnetically sorted T cell population were checked by analytical flow cytometry. Genomic DNA was isolated from every sorted fraction and measured by UV absorbance on a Nanodrop 2000c. Findings and caveats that apply to the study as a whole: The small number of donors limited the genetic and exposure-history diversity represented. Sampling was restricted to blood, and TCR repertoires in tissue are likely to differ from TCR repertoires in blood. Sharing across a few donors was observed for around 4.8% of naive CD4, 3% to 3.5% of naive CD8, 2% to 2.5% of memory CD4, and roughly 0.4% of memory CD8 clonotypes. Rarefaction of sorted-subset datasets indicated incomplete sequencing despite the large sequencing depth. Clonotypes shared by all four sorted-subset donors showed higher generation probabilities than non-shared clonotypes. Estimated clonotype richness was generally larger for naive than for memory subsets. Pairwise subsampling indicated that sequencing depth was expected to affect the degree of clonotype sharing among donors.

Using the deep immunoSEQ assay, multiplex PCR amplified TCR CDR3 regions from genomic DNA. Extracted genomic DNA from each cell subset was spread evenly across all wells of several immunoSEQ 96-well plates, with each plate serving as a replicate. For sorted subsets, each replicate PCR was loaded with about 200 ng genomic DNA, equivalent to 32,000 or so T cell genomes. Purified libraries were measured with a Qubit 3.0 fluorometer, size-checked on a Bioanalyzer 2100, and measured again with the KAPA Library Quantification kit. Every immunoSEQ 96-well plate was sequenced on a separate single-read 150-cycle Illumina NextSeq 550 flow cell. Concerning the study's data processing: The immunoSEQ output contained only junctional sequences without quality scores, so filtering could not match that applied to full-length reads. To assign V/J genes and CDR3, sequences were annotated against IMGT germline references using PyIR, a Python wrapper for IgBLAST v1.9. Reads were removed for weak V/J assignments (E-value above 1e-6), missing CDR3, stop codons, out-of-frame junctions, or ambiguous translated residues. V3J clonotypes were defined by identical inferred V gene, J gene, and CDR3 amino acid sequence. To compute the percentage overlap between repertoires, the number of shared unique clonotypes was divided by the size of the smaller repertoire. RTK rarefaction, the Chao1 estimator, and Recon v2.1 estimates of unobserved clonotypes were used to assess repertoire richness. Generation probabilities for all TCRbeta clonotypes obtained by the gDNA method from a handful of donors were computed using OLGA. TCRdb carries this immuneACCESS record with in-frame sequences only. Its versions omit some clonotypes, under half of them owing to an unresolved V gene in the studies checked, with the rest unexplained. V, J and clone size are those of that table, while D and trimming were read from the DNA. In all, the sample holds 2 million to 3 million clones, and over 85% of those were seen once. The ten biggest clones cover about 0.34% of the sample.

Note on this clone: Its recognized antigen is unknown. The sample holds no much larger clone one base away, and base qualities are not on file.

This clonotype was sampled from a man between 18 and 29 years old in good health. Some clones in this sample may be carry-over from other donors' samples. The specimen sequenced was naive CD4+ T cells from PBMCs. What the cell subset or site label conveys for this sample: CD45RA+ positively selected.

The CDR3 is CASSPTSVRDQPQHF. The DNA sequence is TGTGCCAGCTCACCGACGTCGGTGAGAGATCAGCCCCAGCATTTT. The chain is encoded by TRBV18 joined to TRBJ1-5; the D gene is not confidently resolved. The V and J ends are trimmed by 3 bases and 5 bases, leaving 14 bases between them. Taken from the germline V gene, the CDR1 and CDR2 loops are KGHSH and LQKENI. From cysteine to phenylalanine, the CDR3 is 15 amino acids long. Of all the DNA, just the CDR3 is kept, 45 bases in frame from base 1.